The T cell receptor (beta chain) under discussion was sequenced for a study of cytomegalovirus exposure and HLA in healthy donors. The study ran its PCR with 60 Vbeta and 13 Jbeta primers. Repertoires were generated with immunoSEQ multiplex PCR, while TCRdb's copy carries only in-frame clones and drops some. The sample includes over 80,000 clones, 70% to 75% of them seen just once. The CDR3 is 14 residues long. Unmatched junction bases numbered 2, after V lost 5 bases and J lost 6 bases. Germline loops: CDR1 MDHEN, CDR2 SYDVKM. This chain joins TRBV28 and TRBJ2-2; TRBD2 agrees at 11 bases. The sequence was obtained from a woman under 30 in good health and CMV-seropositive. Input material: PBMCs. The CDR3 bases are TGTGCCAGCAGTCTACTAGCGGGAGCCGGGGAGCTGTTTTTT. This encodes CASSLLAGAGELFF.